This T cell receptor beta chain was profiled in a study of OX40 agonist ivuxolimab in advanced cancers. Study information: Partial responses were achieved by three patients: one hepatocellular carcinoma, two cutaneous melanoma. Notes on the study in general: In the expanded peripheral T cells, antigen specificity was never determined.

V gave up 3 bases and J gave up 2 bases, with 8 bases separating them. Germline values: CDR1 MDHEN, CDR2 SYDVKM. The CDR3 sequence is 13 residues long. On this clone itself: Antigen unknown.

The assay was immunoSEQ multiplex PCR, and TCRdb's table has in-frame clones only and misses some. This sample has approximately 92,000 clones, with roughly 95% found just once. The source was CD4+ or CD8+ T cells sorted from blood, collected in a trial of the OX40 agonist ivuxolimab. The receptor comes from an adult with an advanced solid tumor such as melanoma, head and neck, liver or kidney cancer. The chain employs TRBV28 and TRBJ2-7, with a possible D match to TRBD1 (6 bases). CDR3 nucleotide sequence: TGTGCCAGCAGTTTTGGGGGCCCCTACGAGCAGTACTTC. This translates into CASSFGGPYEQYF.